The 12 T cell receptor beta chains listed next were all sequenced from one sample in a study of cytomegalovirus exposure and HLA in healthy donors. Assay used: immunoSEQ multiplex PCR; TCRdb lists only in-frame clones, some missing. The table records under 250,000 clones, less than 90% of them present only once. Sample: PBMCs. These receptors were collected from a man aged 18 to 29 in good health and CMV-seropositive.

The chain combines TRBV29-1 with TRBJ1-2; possible D gene TRBD1, 5 bases. Looked up from germline, CDR1 is SQVTM and CDR2 is ANQGSEA. V shed 6 bases and J shed 5 bases, with 10 bases lying between them. The CDR3 spans 11 residues. CDR3 DNA sequence: TGCAGCGTCCTTTGGGGGTATGGCTACACCTTC. Its protein product is CSVLWGYGYTF.

V usage is TRBV14 and J usage is TRBJ2-1; perhaps TRBD2 as D (6 bases). This CDR3 contains 17 residues. V was trimmed by 1 base and J by 0 bases, leaving 13 bases between them. Germline values: CDR1 SGHDN, CDR2 FVKESK. This CDR3 is CASSQVRGSSSYNEQFF. CDR3 DNA sequence: TGTGCCAGCAGCCAAGTTCGGGGGTCTAGCTCCTACAATGAGCAGTTCTTC. The full variable domain, rest sourced from reference TRBV14 and TRBJ2-1, is EAGVTQFPSHSVIEKGQTVTLRCDPISGHDNLYWYRRVMGKEIKFLLHFVKESKQDESGMPNNRFLAERTGGTYSTLKVQPAELEDSGVYFCASSQVRGSSSYNEQFFGPGTRLTVL.

The V gene is TRBV6-1, the J gene TRBJ2-1; D perhaps matches TRBD2 (6 bases). With 7 bases removed from V and 0 bases from J, the gap between germline ends came to 13 bases. Germline CDR1 reads MNHNS; CDR2 reads SASEGT. This CDR3 is built from 15 residues. The CDR3 here is CASTGRTSSYNEQFF. The CDR3 DNA reads as TGTGCCAGCACCGGGAGAACGAGCTCCTACAATGAGCAGTTCTTC.

The count of this clone is one. The genes are TRBV6-1 and TRBJ2-7, with a weak D call TRBD1 (6 bases). This CDR3 spans 13 amino acids. V was cut by 4 bases and J by 3 bases, with 10 bases left in between. The germline CDR1 and CDR2 sequences are MNHNS and SASEGT. The CDR3 nucleotides read TGTGCCAGCAGTGGGACAGTAGGCTACGAGCAGTACTTC. Its protein is CASSGTVGYEQYF.

This rearrangement joins TRBV7-9 to TRBJ1-3; D perhaps matches TRBD1 (5 bases). With 2 bases removed from V and 2 bases from J, the gap between germline ends came to 10 bases. The CDR3 is made up of 15 amino acids. Germline V gene data show CDR1 as SEHNR and CDR2 as FQNEAQ (reference sequence). CDR3 in DNA: TGTGCCAGCAGCTTATTCCGGGGGGCTGGAAACACCATATATTTT. It translates to CASSLFRGAGNTIYF.

The chain uses TRBV2 and TRBJ2-1, with unresolved D. Per the germline V gene, CDR1 is SNHLY and CDR2 is FYNNEI. The V gene lost 1 base and the J gene lost 9 bases, with 7 bases spanning the gap. The CDR3 contains 12 residues. CDR3: CASSEGAGEQFF. In nucleotides, the CDR3 is TGTGCCAGCAGTGAAGGGGCCGGTGAGCAGTTCTTC.

As regards this clone: Other DNA sequences from this sample encode an identical CDR3 as well. The rearrangement uses TRBV27 and TRBJ2-7; no firm D call. The V end was cut by 2 bases, the J end by 3 bases, with 8 bases between. There are 13 residues in the CDR3. In germline, CDR1 is MNHEY, CDR2 SMNVEV (reference sequence). The CDR3 sequence: CASSLGQDYEQYF. The CDR3 DNA follows: TGTGCCAGCAGTTTAGGGCAGGACTACGAGCAGTACTTC.

V is TRBV5-1 and J is TRBJ2-7, with 8 nucleotides matching TRBD1. The V gene end was trimmed by 0 bases and the J gene end by 6 bases; junction bases not matched to a gene: 8. The germline gives CDR1 SGHRS, CDR2 YFSETQ. The CDR3 is 15 amino acids. The CDR3 loop is CASSLGGTGVTEQYF. CDR3 coding DNA: TGCGCCAGCAGCTTGGGAGGGACAGGAGTTACCGAGCAGTACTTC.

This chain uses TRBV4-1 with TRBJ2-7; TRBD2 is a possible D gene (6 bases). Germline CDR1 and CDR2: MGHRA and YSYEKL. The CDR3 runs to 16 residues. The V gene lost 4 bases and the J gene lost 2 bases, with 18 bases spanning the gap. In DNA, the CDR3 is TGCGCCAGCAGCCGTTACCGGGACTCTATACCCTACGAGCAGTACTTC. Protein sequence: CASSRYRDSIPYEQYF.

The gene calls are TRBV5-8 and TRBJ2-5; no firm D call. Trimming removed 4 bases at V and 2 bases at J, with 6 bases between. The CDR3 has 12 residues. The V gene's germline CDR1 is SGHTS and CDR2 YDEGEE. The CDR3 coding sequence is TGTGCCAGCAGCCGACAACAAGAGACCCAGTACTTC. This gives the protein CASSRQQETQYF. The whole variable domain, filled in from reference TRBV5-8 and TRBJ2-5, reads EAGVTQSPTHLIKTRGQQATLRCSPISGHTSVYWYQQALGLGLQFLLWYDEGEERNRGNFPPRFSGRQFPNYSSELNVNALELEDSALYLCASSRQQETQYFGPGTRLLVL.

For the CDR3, the DNA is TGTGCCAGCAGCAGGACAGGGGGTTCCTACGAGCAGTACTTC. Amino acid sequence: CASSRTGGSYEQYF. The chain links TRBV7-9 to TRBJ2-7, with 10 bases aligning to TRBD1. This CDR3 spans 14 amino acids. Germline V gene data show CDR1 as SEHNR and CDR2 as FQNEAQ (reference sequence). V was clipped by 5 bases and J by 1 base; unmatched bases: 2. The whole variable domain, filled in from reference TRBV7-9 and TRBJ2-7, reads DTGVSQNPRHKITKRGQNVTFRCDPISEHNRLYWYRQTLGQGPEFLTYFQNEAQLEKSRLLSDRFSAERPKGSFSTLEIQRTEQGDSAMYLCASSRTGGSYEQYFGPGTRLTVT.

This chain joins TRBV27 and TRBJ1-1; weak D call: TRBD1 (5 bases). The V gene lost 6 bases and the J gene lost 0 bases, with 14 bases spanning the gap. This CDR3 is 15 amino acids long. CDR1 and CDR2 from the germline V gene are MNHEY and SMNVEV (reference sequence). The CDR3 here is CASSDGTAMNTEAFF. The CDR3 DNA sequence: TGTGCCAGCAGCGACGGGACGGCAATGAACACTGAAGCTTTCTTT.